A selection of T cell receptor beta chains follows, all from one sample in a study of blood T cell repertoires in COVID-19. Using immunoSEQ multiplex PCR, the repertoire was profiled, and TCRdb retains in-frame clones only, with some absent. This table holds 240,000 or so clones, approximately 83% found once. Sequences were obtained from peripheral blood. The receptors originated from an elderly woman with acute or convalescent COVID-19. The CDR3 runs from the conserved cysteine through the conserved F or W. The order of the fields is J gene, CDR3 length, D gene, V gene, clone size, CDR3 DNA, CDR3 protein. The D gene is left open where the match is weak. Size is stated for part of the rows, as once, few or many counts, or as a class when the clone is expanded.

>TRBJ2-1|15|-|TRBV5-1|-
TGCGCCAGCAGCTTGACATCTTCCAACTACAATGAGCAGTTCTTC
CASSLTSSNYNEQFF
>TRBJ1-1|14|-|TRBV27|few
TGTGCCAGCAGGGGAATGGGAGAGAACACTGAAGCTTTCTTT
CASRGMGENTEAFF
>TRBJ2-7|13|TRBD1|TRBV7-3|-
TGTGCCAGCAGCCTCCGGGACAGTTACGAGCAGTACTTC
CASSLRDSYEQYF
>TRBJ2-7|13|-|TRBV18|-
TGTGCCAGCTCACCCCCCGTTACGGGTGAGCAGTACTTC
CASSPPVTGEQYF
>TRBJ1-1|15|-|TRBV11-2|-
TGTGCCAGCAGCTTACTCCAGGGACTGAGGACTGAAGCTTTCTTT
CASSLLQGLRTEAFF
>TRBJ2-7|14|-|TRBV2|-
TGTGCCAGCAGTTTTTATGAGGTCTGGTACGAGCAGTACTTC
CASSFYEVWYEQYF
>TRBJ2-7|13|TRBD1|TRBV18|once
TGTGCCAGCTCGGGGACAGGGGGTCTCGAGCAGTACTTC
CASSGTGGLEQYF
>TRBJ1-5|15|-|TRBV3-1/TRBV3-2|once
TGTGCCAGCAGCCAAGATTGGGGCTATAATCAGCCCCAGCATTTT
CASSQDWGYNQPQHF
>TRBJ2-7|14|-|TRBV3-1/TRBV3-2|-
TGTGCCAGCAGCCAGGGCGGGGCAGACTACGAGCAGTACTTC
CASSQGGADYEQYF
>TRBJ1-1|13|TRBD1|TRBV18|-
TGTGCCAGCTCACCACCGGGACAGACTGAAGCTTTCTTT
CASSPPGQTEAFF
>TRBJ1-1|12|-|TRBV12-3/TRBV12-4|-
TGTGCCAGCAGTTTTAGACAGCCCGAAGCTTTCTTT
CASSFRQPEAFF
>TRBJ2-7|14|TRBD2|TRBV7-9|-
TGTGCCAGCAGCGGCGCGACTAGCCCCTACGAGCAGTACTTC
CASSGATSPYEQYF
>TRBJ1-1|13|-|TRBV19|-
TGTGCCAGCTGGGGGGAAATGGCGACTGAAGCTTTCTTT
CASWGEMATEAFF
>TRBJ2-7|15|-|TRBV6-1|-
TGTGCCAGCAGTGAAGCCGGGATGGGGTTCTACGAGCAGTACTTC
CASSEAGMGFYEQYF
>TRBJ1-1|14|-|TRBV6-5|-
TGTGCCAGCAGAAATACCCAGGGGAACACTGAAGCTTTCTTT
CASRNTQGNTEAFF
>TRBJ2-1|14|TRBD2|TRBV29-1|few
TGCAGCGTTGAGTCCGGGACTAGAAACAATGAGCAGTTCTTC
CSVESGTRNNEQFF